A selection of T cell receptor beta chains follows, all from one sample in a study of blood T cell repertoires in COVID-19. Measured with immunoSEQ multiplex PCR; TCRdb has only the in-frame clones, and not every one. There are about 180,000 clones in the sample; 70% to 90% occur only once, and approximately 2.1% lies in the top ten. The sample was peripheral blood. The receptor source for this set is a man aged 18 to 29 who had recovered from COVID-19. The CDR3 runs from the conserved cysteine through the conserved F or W. The D gene is left open where the match is weak. Rows give clone size only sometimes, using once, few, many, or a class for an expanded clone.

v_gene: TRBV5-4
j_gene: TRBJ1-1
d_gene: -
abundance: -
CDR3nt: TGTGCCAGTGGTCCCGCGGGCACTGAAGCTTTCTTT
CDR3aa: CASGPAGTEAFF

v_gene: TRBV4-3
j_gene: TRBJ1-4
d_gene: -
abundance: -
CDR3nt: TGCGCCAGCAGCGCTCGAGAGAGTGAAAAACTGTTTTTT
CDR3aa: CASSARESEKLFF

v_gene: TRBV11-2
j_gene: TRBJ2-7
d_gene: TRBD2
abundance: -
CDR3nt: TGTGCCAGCAGCTTTCTAGCGGGAGGAGTCGGATACGAGCAGTACTTC
CDR3aa: CASSFLAGGVGYEQYF

v_gene: TRBV5-1
j_gene: TRBJ2-3
d_gene: -
abundance: -
CDR3nt: TGCGCCAGCAGCTTGGCCGCCGGGTCCACAGATACGCAGTATTTT
CDR3aa: CASSLAAGSTDTQYF

v_gene: TRBV2
j_gene: TRBJ2-1
d_gene: TRBD2
abundance: once
CDR3nt: TGTGCCAGCAGGACGGGACTAGCGGGTGGCAATGAGCAGTTCTTC
CDR3aa: CASRTGLAGGNEQFF

v_gene: TRBV18
j_gene: TRBJ1-5
d_gene: TRBD1
abundance: -
CDR3nt: TGTGCCAGCTCACAATCGCAGGGGGGCAATCAGCCCCAGCATTTT
CDR3aa: CASSQSQGGNQPQHF

v_gene: TRBV23-1
j_gene: TRBJ2-3
d_gene: -
abundance: -
CDR3nt: TGCGCCAGCAGACAACAGCCGGGGGGCGGGAGATCGGACAGATACGCAGTGGATTTT
CDR3aa: CASRQQPGGGRSDRYAVDF

v_gene: TRBV5-6
j_gene: TRBJ2-3
d_gene: TRBD2
abundance: -
CDR3nt: TGTGCCAGCAGCACCCTAGCGGGAGGCACAGATACGCAGTATTTT
CDR3aa: CASSTLAGGTDTQYF

v_gene: TRBV7-3
j_gene: TRBJ2-2
d_gene: TRBD2
abundance: -
CDR3nt: TGTGCCAGCAGCGTTAGCGGGCGGGGAAACACCGGGGAGCTGTTTTTT
CDR3aa: CASSVSGRGNTGELFF

v_gene: TRBV5-1
j_gene: TRBJ2-7
d_gene: TRBD2
abundance: -
CDR3nt: TGCGCCAGCAGCACCCAAACTAGCGGGAAGTCCTACGAGCAGTACTTC
CDR3aa: CASSTQTSGKSYEQYF

v_gene: TRBV28
j_gene: TRBJ2-7
d_gene: TRBD1
abundance: -
CDR3nt: TGTGCCAGCATCCAAAGCCCGGGACAGAATTACGAGCAGTACTTC
CDR3aa: CASIQSPGQNYEQYF

v_gene: TRBV28
j_gene: TRBJ1-2
d_gene: -
abundance: -
CDR3nt: TGTGCCAGCAGTTTAACCGGCTATGGCTACACCTTC
CDR3aa: CASSLTGYGYTF